The entry that follows covers one TCR beta chain sequence. Antigen unknown. A sort by CD45RO/CCR7/CD25/CD127/CD95/CD27 yielded CD4+ naive, central memory, regulatory and stem cell-like memory cells. The entry originates in a study of beta chain features in type 1 diabetes. General observations from the study: Shorter TCRB CDR3s, moderately but significantly so, marked every one of the four CD4+ subsets in Type 1 diabetes patients. Researchers reported that naive, central memory and Treg TCRB repertoires appeared more similar in patients than in healthy donors. There was no resolution here of whether HLA type influences TCRB rearrangement.

Germline V gene lookup returns CDR1 MDHEN and CDR2 SYDVKM. With V trimmed by 7 bases and J by 4 bases, 10 bases remained unmatched. The CDR3 has 16 residues. Expressed TCRB transcripts were sequenced because the isolated RNA had all been reverse transcribed beforehand. Mean yield for stem cell-like memory T cell samples was approximately 950,000 reads. TCRdb keeps only in-frame clones here, not all; method: immunoSEQ multiplex PCR. This sample yields 20,000 to 25,000 clones, of which approximately 70% are seen a single time; about 1% belongs to the top ten. The genes are TRBV28 and TRBJ2-2; TRBD1 aligns across 9 bases. The clonotype comes from a woman in her forties with type 1 diabetes. The sample consisted of stem cell memory CD4+ T cells from blood. CDR3 amino acids: CASKGHGTGPTGELFF. The CDR3 coding sequence is TGTGCCAGCAAGGGCCACGGGACAGGGCCCACCGGGGAGCTGTTTTTT.